The 9 T cell receptor beta chains presented below share a single source sample, sequenced in a study of T cells in Graves' hyperthyroidism and ophthalmopathy. RNA transcripts gave rise to amplified TCR beta CDR3 regions. With the HTBI primer set, the TCR CDR3 went through a first round of RT-PCR. TCRdb passed the multiplex PCR reads through MiXCR, listing each CDR3 protein once. The data contain about 840,000 distinct CDR3 sequences, 35% to 40% of them singletons. The sample taken for sequencing was blood. Source of these receptors: a man aged 18 to 30 with Graves' hyperthyroidism.

This clonotype was found a few times. This sequence joins TRBV6-6 and TRBJ2-3; D gene uncertain. The CDR3 contains 15 residues. V was shortened by 5 bases and J by 2 bases, with 14 bases between the two germline ends. Germline V gene lookup returns CDR1 MNHNY and CDR2 SVGAGI (reference sequence). The CDR3 loop is CASSEGSLFTDTQYF. CDR3 coding DNA: TGTGCCAGCAGTGAAGGTTCACTATTCACAGATACGCAGTATTTT.

The chain combines TRBV12-3 or TRBV12-4 with TRBJ1-6; possible D gene TRBD1, 6 bases. V lost 6 bases, J lost 7 bases, and 10 bases lay in between. This CDR3 is 13 amino acids long. Here the CDR3 reads CASRPQGNSPLHF. The DNA of the CDR3 is TGTGCCAGCAGGCCCCAGGGGAATTCACCCCTCCACTTT.

The rearrangement joins TRBV5-4 to TRBJ2-5, with D unresolved. There are 15 residues in the CDR3. Trimming stripped 4 bases from V and 6 bases from J, with 19 bases between. Germline CDR1 reads SGHNT; CDR2 reads YYREEE (reference sequence). The CDR3 loop is CASSQPFSRQKTQYF. For the CDR3, the DNA is TGTGCCAGCAGCCAACCCTTTTCGCGGCAAAAGACCCAGTACTTC.

This clonotype was counted a few times. The chain has TRBV7-8 and TRBJ1-1; the D is unclear. In germline, CDR1 is SGHVS, CDR2 FQNEAQ. The CDR3 has 13 amino acids. V lost 0 bases and J lost 5, with 7 bases in between. CDR3 amino acids: CASSLASKTEAFF. The CDR3 bases are TGTGCCAGCAGCTTAGCCTCGAAGACTGAAGCTTTCTTT.

The gene calls are TRBV24-1 and TRBJ2-1; D gene ambiguous. Looked up from germline, CDR1 is KGHDR and CDR2 is SFDVKD. V shed 4 bases and J shed 4 bases, with 4 bases lying between them. The CDR3 totals 12 residues. Here the CDR3 reads CATSDVYNEQFF. As DNA, the CDR3 is TGTGCCACCAGTGACGTTTACAATGAGCAGTTCTTC.

This clonotype has a handful of counts. In DNA, the CDR3 is TGTGCCAGCAGCTCTAGACAGGTCCTCGAAAAACTGTTTTTT. It codes for CASSSRQVLEKLFF. The rearrangement uses TRBV5-6 and TRBJ1-4; a weak D match, TRBD1 (6 bases). This CDR3 comprises 14 residues. CDR1 and CDR2 (germline): SGHDT, YYEEEE. With 3 bases removed from V and 8 bases from J, the gap between germline ends came to 14 bases. Supplemented by reference TRBV5-6 and TRBJ1-4, the full variable domain reads DAGVTQSPTHLIKTRGQQVTLRCSPKSGHDTVSWYQQALGQGPQFIFQYYEEEERQRGNFPDRFSGHQFPNYSSELNVNALLLGDSALYLCASSSRQVLEKLFFGSGTQLSVL.

This chain connects TRBV25-1 to TRBJ1-2, with D uncertain. V was cut by 6 bases and J by 4 bases, with 15 bases left in between. This CDR3 comprises 14 residues. Germline V CDR1 and CDR2: MGHDK, SYGVNS. The CDR3: CASRDELRGYGYTF. CDR3 in DNA: TGTGCCAGCAGAGATGAACTCCGGGGCTATGGCTACACCTTC.

The sample holds many counts of this clonotype. The V and J genes are TRBV6-5 and TRBJ1-6; D uncertain. Germline loops: CDR1 MNHEY, CDR2 SVGAGI. CDR3 length: 14 amino acids. V gave up 6 bases and J gave up 7 bases, with 13 bases separating them. The CDR3 region is CASSRTGENSPLHF. CDR3 nucleotide sequence: TGTGCCAGCAGCCGGACTGGGGAGAATTCACCCCTCCACTTT.

This clonotype was seen repeatedly, ten times or more. The CDR3 spells CASRWGGNTEAFF. The CDR3 DNA reads TGTGCCAGCAGGTGGGGCGGGAACACTGAAGCTTTCTTT. The V call is TRBV2, the J call TRBJ1-1, with a weak D call TRBD1 (5 bases). V shed 6 bases and J shed 1 base, with 9 bases lying between them. Germline loops: CDR1 SNHLY, CDR2 FYNNEI. The CDR3 is made up of 13 amino acids.